This T cell receptor (beta chain) originates from a study of T cell responses to AZD1222 COVID-19 vaccine. TCRdb keeps only in-frame clones here, not all; method: immunoSEQ multiplex PCR. This table holds 140,000 to 150,000 clones, approximately 93% found once. The CDR3 extends over 14 amino acids. V lost 7 bases, J lost 3 bases, and 16 bases lay in between. Germline loops: CDR1 SQVTM, CDR2 ANQGSEA. The chain couples TRBV29-1 to TRBJ2-1; D is possibly TRBD1 (6 bases). The sample was peripheral blood, taken after recovery from COVID-19. The source of this sequence is an adult who had recovered from COVID-19. Here the CDR3 DNA reads TGCAGCGCAGGGGACCACGTGAACTACAATGAGCAGTTCTTC. It encodes CSAGDHVNYNEQFF.